The 2 T cell receptor beta chains reported below all come from one sample, sequenced in a study of blood T cells in healthy people across ages. A second PCR of about 6 to 11 cycles used a sample-barcoded 5' primer and a J-beta primer mix. TCRdb reprocessed the 5' RACE reads with MiXCR, giving one entry per CDR3 protein. The profile shows around 690,000 distinct CDR3 sequences, roughly 53% of them singletons. The sample taken for sequencing was blood. The receptors here all came from a man aged 55 to 70 in good health.

This clonotype was found once. V usage is TRBV21-1 and J usage is TRBJ2-3; the table names TRBD2, a call not compared with the DNA. TRBV21-1 is a known pseudogene. CDR3 length equals 16 residues. The CDR3 is CASSKGWQEGTDTQYF. In DNA form, the CDR3 reads TGTGCCAGCAGCAAGGGTTGGCAGGAGGGCACAGATACGCAGTATTTT.

The chain's CDR3 is CASRSHGQSWWEQYF. The CDR3, as DNA: TGTGCCAGCAGATCCCACGGACAATCATGGTGGGAGCAGTACTTC. This chain uses TRBV28 with TRBJ2-7; D might be TRBD1 (5 bases). The CDR3 loop spans 15 amino acids. V dropped 6 bases and J dropped 7 bases, with 22 bases sitting between them. The germline V gene encodes CDR1 MDHEN and CDR2 SYDVKM.